The 17 T cell receptor beta chains in this list originate from one sample, sequenced in a study of T cell changes during pregnancy in multiple sclerosis. Sequencing used immunoSEQ multiplex PCR; TCRdb keeps in-frame clones, though not all of them. The sample lists around 50,000 clones; 93% were seen once. Material: CD8+ T cells from peripheral blood mononuclear cells, obtained in the second trimester of pregnancy. Every receptor here comes from a female donor with multiple sclerosis, enrolled in a pregnancy study.

V usage is TRBV9 and J usage is TRBJ1-4, with a possible D match to TRBD1 (5 bases). Germline CDR1 reads SGDLS; CDR2 reads YYNGEE. V shed 7 bases and J shed 4 bases, with 14 bases lying between them. The CDR3 spans 14 residues. CDR3 region: CASSRAGINEKLFF. The CDR3 bases are TGTGCCAGCTCACGGGCAGGGATTAATGAAAAACTGTTTTTT. The whole variable domain, remainder taken from reference TRBV9 and TRBJ1-4, is DSGVTQTPKHLITATGQRVTLRCSPRSGDLSVYWYQQSLDQGLQFLIQYYNGEERAKGNILERFSAQQFPDLHSELNLSSLELGDSALYFCASSRAGINEKLFFGSGTQLSVL.

CDR3 DNA sequence: TGTGCCAGCAGCGAATCCCGGGACAGGGGCTTTAGCTATGGCTACACCTTC. Translated, it gives CASSESRDRGFSYGYTF. V usage is TRBV9 and J usage is TRBJ1-2; 10 bases map to TRBD1. The length of the CDR3 is 17 residues. V shed 3 bases, J shed 4 bases, and the junction held 12 bases outside the gene matches. Germline lookup yields CDR1 SGDLS and CDR2 YYNGEE.

The V gene is TRBV10-1, the J gene TRBJ2-1, with a weak D call TRBD1 (5 bases). V was clipped by 0 bases and J by 1 base, with 10 bases between them. Germline CDR1 WNHNN, CDR2 SYGVQD (reference sequence). The CDR3 runs 16 residues. CDR3 bases: TGCGCCAGCAGTGAGTCGAAGGGGAATTCCTACAATGAGCAGTTCTTC. Residues: CASSESKGNSYNEQFF.

V usage is TRBV7-2 and J usage is TRBJ1-2, with 10 nucleotides matching TRBD1. The CDR3 length is 17 residues. The V segment lost 5 bases and the J segment 7 bases; nucleotides outside the gene matches: 16. Germline V gene sequence: CDR1 SGHTA, CDR2 FQGNSA. The CDR3 nucleotides read TGTGCCAGCAGCCTTCGGGGCCCGGGACAGGGGATAATTGGCTACACCTTC. Protein: CASSLRGPGQGIIGYTF.

The rearrangement uses TRBV28 and TRBJ2-1, with TRBD2 identical over 7 bases. The germline CDR1 and CDR2 sequences are MDHEN and SYDVKM. Trimming removed 2 bases from V and 8 bases from J; junction bases left unmatched: 6. CDR3 length equals 14 residues. The CDR3 region has the DNA TGTGCCAGCAGTTTAGGACTAGGAGTGGATGAGCAGTTCTTC. Translating it yields CASSLGLGVDEQFF.

This chain joins TRBV4-2 and TRBJ2-3; maybe TRBD2 (7 bases). Germline V lookup: CDR1 LGHNA, CDR2 YNFKEQ. The CDR3 contains 14 residues. The V gene lost 4 bases and the J gene lost 2 bases, with 10 bases spanning the gap. The CDR3 reads CASSRGGDTDTQYF. As DNA, the CDR3 is TGTGCCAGCAGCCGGGGGGGCGACACAGATACGCAGTATTTT.

The chain is built from TRBV19 and TRBJ1-5; 9 bases agree with TRBD1. CDR1 is LNHDA and CDR2 is SQIVND in the germline V gene (reference sequence). The CDR3 sequence is 16 residues long. Trimming removed 3 bases from V and 2 bases from J; junction bases left unmatched: 5. CDR3 amino acids: CASSIATGGRNQPQHF. The DNA of the CDR3 is TGTGCCAGTAGTATCGCGACAGGGGGGCGCAATCAGCCCCAGCATTTT.

J is TRBJ2-1 and V is TRBV7-9, with D perhaps TRBD2 (6 bases). The length of the CDR3 is 14 residues. V lost 5 bases and J 4 bases, leaving 12 bases between the germline ends. Germline values: CDR1 SEHNR, CDR2 FQNEAQ (reference sequence). The CDR3 here is CASSPTGAYNEQFF. Written as DNA, the CDR3 is TGTGCCAGCAGCCCGACGGGAGCATACAATGAGCAGTTCTTC.

This clone is medium-sized in the sample. CDR3 DNA sequence: TGCGCCAGCAGTGGTCGTAACAGGGAGACCCAGTACTTC. Protein product: CASSGRNRETQYF. The chain carries TRBV5-1 and TRBJ2-5, with TRBD1 as a possible D gene (5 bases). Germline CDR1 is SGHRS and CDR2 is YFSETQ. CDR3 length equals 13 residues. Trimming shortened V by 5 bases and J by 5 bases, and 13 bases separated the two germline ends.

The count of this clone is one. This chain connects TRBV7-6 to TRBJ1-1; unclear D gene. Trimming removed 0 bases from V and 7 bases from J, with 12 bases in between. Germline assignment: CDR1 SGHVS and CDR2 FNYEAQ. This CDR3 comprises 14 residues. The CDR3 sequence: CASSLATEEGEAFF. As DNA, the CDR3 is TGTGCCAGCAGCTTAGCCACAGAGGAGGGTGAAGCTTTCTTT.

Notes on this clone: The junction shows a germline mismatch at one end, possibly a read error. V and J are TRBV9 and TRBJ1-3, with TRBD1 matching 8 bases. Germline CDR1 SGDLS, CDR2 YYNGEE. The CDR3 extends over 15 amino acids. CDR3 coding DNA: TGTGCCAGCAGCGTTAGTGGGACAGGTGGAAACATCATATATTTT. This sequence encodes CASSVSGTGGNIIYF.

This clone was recorded a few times. The chain combines TRBV7-9 with TRBJ1-4; D gene ambiguous. Germline V gene data show CDR1 as SEHNR and CDR2 as FQNEAQ (reference sequence). This CDR3 is 14 amino acids long. V was trimmed by 5 bases and J by 4 bases, leaving 11 bases between them. In DNA form, the CDR3 reads TGTGCCAGCAGCCGCGGGGTTAGTAATGAAAAACTGTTTTTT. Translation: CASSRGVSNEKLFF.

This clone was observed a handful of times. J is TRBJ2-2 and V is TRBV4-2; D is ambiguous. CDR1 is LGHNA, CDR2 YNFKEQ, per germline. The CDR3 consists of 16 residues. Trimming removed 0 bases at V and 3 bases at J, with 11 bases between. As DNA, the CDR3 is TGTGCCAGCAGCCAAGATATGGCAGATTACACCGGGGAGCTGTTTTTT. Translating it yields CASSQDMADYTGELFF.

This chain links TRBV7-2 with TRBJ2-7, with 9 bases identical to TRBD1. This CDR3 comprises 18 residues. Per germline, CDR1 SGHTA and CDR2 FQGNSA. V lost 2 bases, J lost 1 base, and 12 bases stayed unmatched. The CDR3 loop reads CASSLTPWDRAISYEQYF. The CDR3 DNA is TGTGCCAGCAGCTTAACCCCTTGGGACAGGGCCATTTCCTACGAGCAGTACTTC.

The rearrangement joins TRBV4-1 to TRBJ2-1, with D unresolved. CDR3 size: 15 residues. V dropped 4 bases and J dropped 4 bases, with 14 bases sitting between them. Looked up from germline, CDR1 is MGHRA and CDR2 is YSYEKL. The CDR3 DNA reads TGCGCCAGCAGCCTGAAGATGGTAGCTTACAATGAGCAGTTCTTC. Translated: CASSLKMVAYNEQFF.

The rearrangement joins TRBV27 to TRBJ2-3; 8 bases fit TRBD2. This CDR3 has 17 residues. CDR1 and CDR2 from the germline V gene are MNHEY and SMNVEV (reference sequence). After removal of 5 bases from V and 2 bases from J, the junction contained 12 bases not matched to a gene. The CDR3 loop reads CASSMLGSGGLTDTQYF. For the CDR3, the DNA is TGTGCCAGCAGTATGCTGGGGAGCGGGGGCCTCACAGATACGCAGTATTTT.

The CDR3 DNA follows: TGTGCCAGCAGTTACGGCAGGGGGCCCTACTACGAGCAGTACTTC. It translates to CASSYGRGPYYEQYF. The V call is TRBV6-5, the J call TRBJ2-7; 8 nucleotides agree with TRBD1. Trimming at V came to 2 bases and at J to 3 bases, leaving 6 bases not matched to a gene. Germline-derived CDR1 and CDR2 are MNHEY and SVGAGI. The CDR3 runs 15 residues.